This is a list of T cell receptor beta chains from one sample in a study of T cells in Graves' hyperthyroidism and ophthalmopathy. TCRdb ran MiXCR on the multiplex PCR reads and lists one entry per CDR3 protein. The repertoire holds roughly 38,000 distinct CDR3 sequences, with less than 50% as singletons. Sequencing was done on a sample of blood. These receptor sequences come from a woman in her forties or fifties with Graves' hyperthyroidism that later progressed to Graves' ophthalmopathy. Both conserved end residues are part of each CDR3. The D gene is left open where the match is weak. Size is stated for part of the rows, as once, few or many counts, or as a class when the clone is expanded.

>TRBJ2-1|-|TRBV20-1|-
CSASFPDSFYYEQFF
TGCAGTGCCTCGTTCCCGGATAGCTTCTACTATGAGCAGTTCTTC
>TRBJ1-6|-|TRBV30|-
CAWTRVDSGDSPLHF
TGTGCCTGGACCCGCGTAGACTCCGGGGATTCACCCCTCCACTTT
>TRBJ2-3|-|TRBV20-1|-
CSATSVDLRASDTQYF
TGCAGTGCCACAAGCGTGGACTTGAGGGCCTCAGATACGCAGTATTTT
>TRBJ2-5|-|TRBV24-1|-
CATSGQQETQYF
TGTGCCACCAGTGGACAGCAAGAGACCCAGTACTTC
>TRBJ2-1|TRBD2|TRBV20-1|-
CSARASGTVNEQFF
TGCAGTGCTAGGGCTAGCGGGACTGTCAATGAGCAGTTCTTC
>TRBJ2-3|-|TRBV24-1|medium-sized
CATSEADFTDTQYF
TGTGCCACCAGTGAGGCAGACTTCACAGATACGCAGTATTTT
>TRBJ1-4|TRBD1|TRBV7-2|-
CASSFGTGIGGDEKLFF
TGTGCCAGCAGCTTCGGGACAGGGATCGGTGGGGATGAAAAACTGTTTTTT
>TRBJ2-5|-|TRBV6-6|-
CASMIFPGNQPQYF
TGTGCCAGCATGATTTTCCCCGGTAATCAGCCCCAGTACTTC
>TRBJ2-7|-|TRBV5-1|-
CAGSLEPGPGDYEQYF
TGCGCCGGCAGCTTGGAGCCGGGCCCAGGGGACTACGAGCAGTACTTC
>TRBJ2-7|TRBD1|TRBV5-6|-
CASSGQGARAGELYF
TGTGCCAGCAGCGGCCAGGGGGCGCGCGCCGGGGAGCTGTACTTC
>TRBJ2-5|TRBD1|TRBV9|-
CASSVGQGVAETQYF
TGTGCCAGCAGCGTAGGCCAGGGGGTTGCGGAGACCCAGTACTTC
>TRBJ1-2|-|TRBV5-8|many
CASSLGVFRGYGYTF
TGTGCCAGCAGCTTGGGGGTTTTCCGGGGCTATGGCTACACCTTC
>TRBJ1-2|-|TRBV6-6|many
CASSYTEQGTYGYTF
TGTGCCAGCAGTTACACAGAACAGGGAACCTATGGCTACACCTTC
>TRBJ2-1|-|TRBV7-6|once
CASSGYNEQFF
TGTGCCAGCAGTGGCTACAATGAGCAGTTCTTC
>TRBJ1-2|-|TRBV29-1|medium-sized
CSATAGTANYGYTF
TGCAGCGCAACCGCCGGGACCGCTAACTATGGCTACACCTTC
>TRBJ1-2|TRBD1|TRBV27|many
CASSRDSLHYGYTF
TGTGCCAGCAGCCGGGACAGTCTACACTATGGCTACACCTTC
>TRBJ1-2|TRBD1|TRBV20-1|medium-sized
CSARDLTGGFDYTF
TGCAGTGCTAGAGATTTGACAGGGGGTTTTGACTACACCTTC
>TRBJ1-6|TRBD1|TRBV2|-
CASSATGTGTNSPLHF
TGTGCCAGCAGTGCCACCGGGACAGGGACCAATTCACCCCTCCACTTT
>TRBJ2-1|-|TRBV6-5|many
CASSYSWDSSYNEQFF
TGTGCCAGCAGTTACTCTTGGGACTCCTCCTACAATGAGCAGTTCTTC
>TRBJ2-3|-|TRBV15|medium-sized
CATSRDRADTQYF
TGTGCCACCAGCAGGGATAGGGCGGATACGCAGTATTTT
>TRBJ1-2|TRBD1|TRBV7-8|-
CASSLGQGAVYSSYGYTF
TGTGCCAGCAGCTTAGGACAGGGGGCGGTCTACAGTTCCTATGGCTACACCTTC
>TRBJ2-6|-|TRBV12-3/TRBV12-4|many
CASSDPPGANVLTF
TGTGCCAGCAGTGATCCCCCCGGGGCCAACGTCCTGACTTTC
>TRBJ2-3|-|TRBV7-7|many
CASSSGGQGGTDTQYF
TGTGCTAGCAGCTCGGGAGGGCAGGGGGGCACAGATACGCAGTATTTT
>TRBJ1-4|-|TRBV27|many
CASSFRGANEKLFF
TGTGCCAGCAGTTTCCGAGGGGCTAATGAAAAACTGTTTTTT
>TRBJ1-5|-|TRBV18|many
CASSPRGDQPQHF
TGTGCCAGCTCACCTAGGGGGGATCAGCCCCAGCATTTT
>TRBJ2-3|TRBD1|TRBV11-1|many
CASTDRDREATDTQYF
TGTGCCAGCACCGACCGGGACAGGGAAGCCACAGATACGCAGTATTTT
>TRBJ1-4|-|TRBV20-1|-
CSAEGEKLFF
TGCAGTGCCGAGGGGGAAAAACTGTTTTTT
>TRBJ2-7|-|TRBV29-1|-
CSVPGVGYEQYF
TGCAGCGTCCCGGGAGTAGGCTACGAGCAGTACTTC
>TRBJ2-1|TRBD2|TRBV20-1|medium-sized
CSARRLAREQFF
TGCAGTGCTAGACGACTAGCGAGGGAGCAGTTCTTC
>TRBJ2-7|-|TRBV11-3|once
CASSLSGPYEQYF
TGTGCCAGCAGCTTAAGCGGCCCCTACGAGCAGTACTTC
>TRBJ2-2|TRBD1|TRBV11-3|-
CASSSPRTGSAATNTGELFF
TGTGCCAGCAGCTCACCCCGGACAGGGAGTGCCGCTACGAACACCGGGGAGCTGTTTTTT
>TRBJ1-2|TRBD1|TRBV5-1|-
CASTNPGTGHYGYTF
TGCGCCAGCACTAACCCCGGGACAGGGCACTATGGCTACACCTTC
>TRBJ2-3|-|TRBV3-2|-
CASSQTGRLAGTDTQYF
TGTGCCAGCAGCCAAACGGGTCGACTAGCGGGTACAGATACGCAGTATTTT
>TRBJ2-2|TRBD2|TRBV7-6|many
CASSLAPSGANTGELFF
TGTGCCAGCAGCTTAGCGCCTAGCGGGGCAAACACCGGGGAGCTGTTTTTT
>TRBJ2-1|TRBD2|TRBV14|many
CASSQDVGTSGSPVDNEQFF
TGTGCCAGCAGCCAAGATGTTGGGACTAGCGGGAGCCCCGTAGACAATGAGCAGTTCTTC
>TRBJ2-1|-|TRBV6-5|-
CASSQQSTKQFF
TGTGCCAGCAGTCAGCAGTCCACCAAGCAGTTCTTC
>TRBJ2-5|-|TRBV20-1|many
CSAMGAGQPPETQYF
TGCAGTGCGATGGGAGCGGGACAACCGCCGGAGACCCAGTACTTC
>TRBJ2-1|-|TRBV24-1|-
CATSASSPDSFYNEQFF
TGTGCCACCAGTGCCTCGTCCCCGGACAGCTTCTACAATGAGCAGTTCTTC
>TRBJ2-7|TRBD2|TRBV11-1|many
CASSRAGATGYEQYF
TGTGCCAGCAGCCGAGCGGGAGCAACGGGCTACGAGCAGTACTTC
>TRBJ2-3|TRBD1|TRBV5-4|medium-sized
CASSSLRTGGLILRTDTQYF
TGTGCCAGCAGCTCCCTCCGGACAGGGGGCTTGATACTACGCACAGATACGCAGTATTTT
>TRBJ2-5|-|TRBV4-2|many
CASSQAGSEETQYF
TGTGCCAGCAGCCAAGCTGGTAGCGAAGAGACCCAGTACTTC
>TRBJ2-1|TRBD2|TRBV20-1|many
CSATLGTSGTREQFF
TGCAGTGCTACTTTGGGGACTAGCGGGACCCGGGAGCAGTTCTTC
>TRBJ1-3|-|TRBV7-8|many
CASSLGAGSGNTIYF
TGTGCCAGCAGCTTAGGGGCAGGCTCTGGAAACACCATATATTTT
>TRBJ2-5|TRBD1|TRBV6-2/TRBV6-3|-
CASSYGSRGQGKTQYF
TGTGCCAGCAGTTACGGTTCCCGGGGACAGGGGAAGACCCAGTACTTC
>TRBJ1-5|TRBD1|TRBV28|many
CASSRDRNQPQHF
TGTGCCAGCAGCCGGGACAGGAATCAGCCCCAGCATTTT
>TRBJ1-3|-|TRBV2|many
CASSVAESSGNTIYF
TGTGCCAGCAGTGTGGCAGAAAGCTCTGGAAACACCATATATTTT
>TRBJ1-4|-|TRBV12-3/TRBV12-4|-
CATRDINEKLFF
TGTGCCACCCGGGACATTAATGAAAAACTGTTTTTT
>TRBJ2-7|TRBD2|TRBV6-2/TRBV6-3|many
CASSRLAGVNEQYF
TGTGCCAGCAGCCGACTAGCGGGAGTGAACGAGCAGTACTTC
>TRBJ2-2|-|TRBV10-3|-
CAISESQTLNTGELFF
TGTGCCATCAGTGAGTCACAGACTTTAAACACCGGGGAGCTGTTTTTT
>TRBJ2-7|-|TRBV7-9|medium-sized
CASSSRYEQYF
TGTGCCAGCAGCTCACGGTACGAGCAGTACTTC
>TRBJ2-7|-|TRBV2|medium-sized
CASNGPFSYEQYF
TGTGCCAGCAATGGACCCTTCTCCTACGAGCAGTACTTC